These 17 T cell receptor beta chains were sequenced from one sample in a study of vaccination and CD4 T cells after COVID-19. Their antigen targets remain unknown. The Oncomine TCR Beta short-read assay was applied to DNA of cultured CD4+ T cells. MiXCR was run by TCRdb on the PCR reads, yielding one entry per CDR3 protein. The sample includes some 24,000 distinct CDR3 sequences, around 30% of them seen just once. Time point given: late sampling 161 to 241 days after vaccination in three convalescent patients. Noted treatment: roughly 11-day PBMC culture with coronavirus spike peptide pools or control peptides (ViraFEST assay). Sample: CD4+ T cells from blood, cultured in vitro, taken about 7 months after SARS-CoV-2 vaccination. The receptors were gathered from a human donor who had recovered from COVID-19.

V and J are TRBV7-9 and TRBJ2-7; no reliable D call. Germline loops: CDR1 SEHNR, CDR2 FQNEAQ (reference sequence). V lost 5 bases and J 5 bases, leaving 13 bases between the germline ends. The CDR3 runs 13 residues. The CDR3: CASSRRIDHEQYF. The CDR3 DNA reads TGTGCCAGCAGCCGCCGGATCGACCACGAGCAGTACTTC.

This clonotype showed up just a few times. The chain combines TRBV6-1 with TRBJ2-5; 12 bases are a match to TRBD1. Germline V CDR1 and CDR2: MNHNS, SASEGT. CDR3 size: 15 residues. The trim removed 5 bases at V and 5 bases at J, leaving 6 bases unmatched. As DNA, the CDR3 is TGTGCCAGCAGTAAACCGGGACAGGGGGCTGAGACCCAGTACTTC. Its protein is CASSKPGQGAETQYF.

The V gene is TRBV7-2, the J gene TRBJ2-1, with D tentatively TRBD1 or TRBD2 (6 bases each). Trimming took off 2 bases at V and 4 bases at J, with 12 bases between the two ends. This CDR3 is built from 15 residues. Germline CDR1 reads SGHTA; CDR2 reads FQGNSA. The CDR3 coding sequence is TGTGCCAGCAGCTTACGGCAGGGGAGGTACAATGAGCAGTTCTTC. This gives the protein CASSLRQGRYNEQFF.

This clonotype was detected a few times. The genes are TRBV20-1 and TRBJ1-5; possible D gene TRBD1, 5 bases. CDR1 and CDR2 from the germline V gene are DFQATT and SNEGSKA (reference sequence). Trimming stripped 3 bases from V and 0 bases from J, with 15 bases between. The CDR3 consists of 16 residues. CDR3 bases: TGCAGTGCTAGTACTGGAATGGGGCTTAGCAATCAGCCCCAGCATTTT. Translating gives CSASTGMGLSNQPQHF.

V usage is TRBV5-4 and J usage is TRBJ1-2; 8 nucleotides agree with TRBD1. Trimming took 3 bases from V and 8 from J; bases not matched to a gene: 9. The CDR3 is 14 amino acids. CDR1 and CDR2 (germline): SGHNT, YYREEE (reference sequence). For the CDR3, the DNA is TGTGCCAGCAGCTATACGAGACAGGGGTTAGGCTACACCTTC. It codes for CASSYTRQGLGYTF.

This clonotype is medium-sized by share. The V gene is TRBV20-1, the J gene TRBJ2-1; D is perhaps TRBD1 (5 bases). Germline assignment: CDR1 DFQATT and CDR2 SNEGSKA (reference sequence). The CDR3 has 14 amino acids. With 0 bases removed from V and 9 bases from J, the gap between germline ends came to 15 bases. The DNA of the CDR3 is TGCAGTGCTAGAGATCTCGGCAGGGTGACTGAGCAGTTCTTC. Its protein product is CSARDLGRVTEQFF.

The chain joins TRBV7-9 to TRBJ1-6; TRBD1 matches at 9 bases. The germline CDR1 and CDR2 sequences are SEHNR and FQNEAQ (reference sequence). Unmatched junction bases numbered 7, after V lost 3 bases and J lost 10 bases. This CDR3 region has 15 residues. DNA of the CDR3: TGTGCCAGCAGCTTGGGACAGGGTGTCGGCTCACCCCTCCACTTT. The encoded protein is CASSLGQGVGSPLHF.

This rearrangement joins TRBV6-2 or TRBV6-3 to TRBJ2-7; a possible D gene is TRBD2 (5 bases). This CDR3 comprises 11 residues. V lost 6 bases, J lost 6 bases, and 9 bases lay in between. The germline CDR1 and CDR2 sequences are MNHEY and SVGEGT. The CDR3 region is CASSLGGEQYF. CDR3 nucleotide sequence: TGTGCCAGCAGCTTAGGAGGCGAGCAGTACTTC.

This clonotype was counted a single time. This sequence joins TRBV9 and TRBJ2-7; D not resolved. The CDR3 has 15 residues. V dropped 0 bases and J dropped 2 bases, with 12 bases sitting between them. Germline loops: CDR1 SGDLS, CDR2 YYNGEE. The CDR3 here is CASSVDIGPPYEQYF. CDR3 coding DNA: TGTGCCAGCAGCGTAGACATCGGGCCCCCCTACGAGCAGTACTTC.

The chain recombines TRBV4-3 with TRBJ1-2; D call uncertain. CDR3 length: 15 residues. V gave up 1 base and J gave up 0 bases, with 9 bases separating them. Germline assignment: CDR1 LGHNA and CDR2 YSLEER. CDR3 residues: CASSQAETTNYGYTF. In DNA, the CDR3 is TGCGCCAGCAGCCAAGCGGAGACAACTAACTATGGCTACACCTTC.

The rearrangement links TRBV27 to TRBJ2-3; a weak D match, TRBD2 (5 bases). CDR1 and CDR2 from the germline V gene are MNHEY and SMNVEV (reference sequence). This CDR3 contains 14 residues. The germline V and J ends were trimmed by 5 bases and 2 bases, with 11 bases remaining between them. CDR3 protein: CASSPTGVTDTQYF. The CDR3 DNA is TGTGCCAGCAGTCCTACCGGGGTCACAGATACGCAGTATTTT.

This clonotype turned up a few times. The chain couples TRBV6-1 to TRBJ2-1, with D tentatively TRBD2 (5 bases). The V gene's germline CDR1 is MNHNS and CDR2 SASEGT. Trimming removed 6 bases at V and 9 bases at J, with 18 bases between. The CDR3 runs 14 residues. This chain's CDR3 is CASRGYTSSGEQFF. In DNA, the CDR3 is TGTGCCAGCAGGGGATACACTAGTTCCGGTGAGCAGTTCTTC.

The rearrangement joins TRBV19 to TRBJ2-1; D may be TRBD2 (5 bases). The V end was cut by 3 bases, the J end by 9 bases, with 12 bases between. The length of the CDR3 is 13 residues. The germline V gene encodes CDR1 LNHDA and CDR2 SQIVND (reference sequence). CDR3 bases: TGTGCCAGTAGTATCCAGCGCCGGGGTGAGCAGTTCTTC. The encoded protein is CASSIQRRGEQFF.

The chain has TRBV20-1 and TRBJ1-1; possibly TRBD1 for D (6 bases). V was cut by 6 bases and J by 3 bases, with 20 bases left in between. The germline V gene has CDR1 DFQATT and CDR2 SNEGSKA (reference sequence). The CDR3 length is 15 residues. This CDR3 reads CSATLGGAQDTEAFF. The CDR3 nucleotides are TGCAGTGCCACTCTGGGGGGGGCGCAGGACACTGAAGCTTTCTTT.

The rearrangement joins TRBV7-2 to TRBJ2-7; 10 positions match TRBD2. Germline V CDR1 and CDR2: SGHTA, FQGNSA. Germline trimming cut 2 bases from V and 4 bases from J; bases unmatched to any gene: 5. The CDR3 covers 15 residues. The CDR3 here is CASSLSSGSRYEQYF. CDR3 bases: TGTGCCAGCAGCTTATCTAGCGGGAGCAGGTACGAGCAGTACTTC.

The J gene is TRBJ1-1, the V gene TRBV6-1; TRBD1 matches 7 bases. The CDR3 extends over 13 amino acids. The ends lost 5 bases at V and 10 bases at J; junction bases unmatched: 10. The germline V gene encodes CDR1 MNHNS and CDR2 SASEGT. The CDR3 sequence is CASSKPDRAGAFF. The CDR3 DNA reads as TGTGCCAGCAGTAAACCCGACAGGGCTGGAGCTTTCTTT.

The V gene is TRBV6-1, the J gene TRBJ1-5, with TRBD1 identical over 10 bases. Unmatched junction bases numbered 10, after V lost 3 bases and J lost 2 bases. CDR1 is MNHNS, CDR2 SASEGT, per germline. The CDR3 is 18 residues long. The CDR3 DNA is TGTGCCAGCAGTGACCGGGACAGGGGTTGGAGAGGCAATCAGCCCCAGCATTTT. As protein: CASSDRDRGWRGNQPQHF.